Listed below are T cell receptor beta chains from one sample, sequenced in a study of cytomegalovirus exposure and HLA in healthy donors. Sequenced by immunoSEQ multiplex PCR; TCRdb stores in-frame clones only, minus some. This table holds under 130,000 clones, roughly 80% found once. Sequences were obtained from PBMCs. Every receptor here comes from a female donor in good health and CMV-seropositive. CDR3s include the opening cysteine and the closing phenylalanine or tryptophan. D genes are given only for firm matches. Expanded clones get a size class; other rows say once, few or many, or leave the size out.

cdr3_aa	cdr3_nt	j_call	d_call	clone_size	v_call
CASNPPPRGAVTEAFF	TGTGCCAGCAATCCCCCCCCGCGGGGGGCGGTCACTGAAGCTTTCTTT	TRBJ1-1	NA	NA	TRBV2
CASGLDRGLGSYEQYF	TGTGCTAGTGGTCTTGACAGGGGTTTAGGCTCCTACGAGCAGTACTTC	TRBJ2-7	TRBD1	NA	TRBV12-5
CASSGSVEQYF	TGCGCCAGCAGTGGCAGTGTCGAGCAGTACTTC	TRBJ2-7	NA	NA	TRBV10-1
CASSYSTGRVNTEAFF	TGTGCCAGCAGTTACTCGACCGGGCGGGTGAACACTGAAGCTTTCTTT	TRBJ1-1	NA	NA	TRBV6-5
CASSSKGLAGGRRETQYF	TGTGCCAGCAGCTCCAAAGGACTAGCGGGAGGACGTCGGGAGACCCAGTACTTC	TRBJ2-5	TRBD2	NA	TRBV5-4
CASSALTSANEQFF	TGTGCCAGCAGCGCCCTTACTAGCGCGAATGAGCAGTTCTTC	TRBJ2-1	TRBD2	NA	TRBV7-8
CASSRDSYEQYF	TGTGCCAGCAGCAGAGACAGTTACGAGCAGTACTTC	TRBJ2-7	NA	NA	TRBV2
CASSLGRGAQETQYF	TGTGCCAGCAGCTTAGGGCGGGGGGCTCAAGAGACCCAGTACTTC	TRBJ2-5	TRBD2	NA	TRBV11-2
CASSLAGNTEAFF	TGTGCCAGCAGTTTAGCGGGAAACACTGAAGCTTTCTTT	TRBJ1-1	NA	NA	TRBV27
CASSVTGVGYGYTF	TGTGCCAGCAGCGTAACCGGGGTGGGCTATGGCTACACCTTC	TRBJ1-2	NA	once	TRBV9
CASKSVGRGYTF	TGTGCCAGCAAATCTGTGGGCCGGGGCTACACCTTC	TRBJ1-2	NA	NA	TRBV28
CAWSQGVRGVF	TGTGCCTGGAGTCAGGGGGTCCGTGGGGTCTTC	TRBJ2-1	TRBD1	NA	TRBV30
CAWSASSDEQFF	TGTGCCTGGAGTGCGTCTAGCGATGAGCAGTTCTTC	TRBJ2-1	NA	NA	TRBV30
CASSGGTILYEQYF	TGTGCCAGCAGTGGAGGGACTATACTCTACGAGCAGTACTTC	TRBJ2-7	TRBD2	few	TRBV6-1
CASSPRGPGYNEQFF	TGTGCCAGCAGCCCGAGGGGGCCGGGCTACAATGAGCAGTTCTTC	TRBJ2-1	TRBD1	once	TRBV6-5
CASSEGQGPYYGYTF	TGTGCCAGCAGTGAAGGGCAGGGGCCCTACTATGGCTACACCTTC	TRBJ1-2	NA	NA	TRBV2
CASSHSSYEQYF	TGTGCCAGCAGCCATAGCTCCTACGAGCAGTACTTC	TRBJ2-7	NA	NA	TRBV11-2
CASMIHPTGNTEAFF	TGTGCCAGCATGATCCACCCGACAGGGAACACTGAAGCTTTCTTT	TRBJ1-1	NA	NA	TRBV2